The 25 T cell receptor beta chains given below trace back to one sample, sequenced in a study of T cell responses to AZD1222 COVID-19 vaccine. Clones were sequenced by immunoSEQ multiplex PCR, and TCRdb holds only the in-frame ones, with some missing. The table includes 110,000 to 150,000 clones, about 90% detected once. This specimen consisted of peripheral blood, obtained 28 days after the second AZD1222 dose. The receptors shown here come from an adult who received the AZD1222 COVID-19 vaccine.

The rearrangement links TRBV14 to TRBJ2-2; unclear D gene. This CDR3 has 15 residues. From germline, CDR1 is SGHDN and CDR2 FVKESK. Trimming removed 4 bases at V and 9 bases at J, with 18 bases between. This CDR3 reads CASSPSISGIRELFF. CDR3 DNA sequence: TGTGCCAGCAGCCCCTCCATATCGGGCATCCGGGAGCTGTTTTTT.

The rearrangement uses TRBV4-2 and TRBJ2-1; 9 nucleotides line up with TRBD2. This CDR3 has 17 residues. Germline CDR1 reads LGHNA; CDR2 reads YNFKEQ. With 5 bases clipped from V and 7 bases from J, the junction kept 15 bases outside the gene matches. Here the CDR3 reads CASSTDQRTSVWNEQFF. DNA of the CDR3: TGTGCCAGCAGCACAGATCAACGGACTAGCGTTTGGAATGAGCAGTTCTTC.

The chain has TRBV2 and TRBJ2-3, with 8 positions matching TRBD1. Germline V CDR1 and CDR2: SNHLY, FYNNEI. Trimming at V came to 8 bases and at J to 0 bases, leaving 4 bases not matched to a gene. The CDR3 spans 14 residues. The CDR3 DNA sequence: TGTGCCAGCTGGACAGGGATAAGCACAGATACGCAGTATTTT. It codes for CASWTGISTDTQYF.

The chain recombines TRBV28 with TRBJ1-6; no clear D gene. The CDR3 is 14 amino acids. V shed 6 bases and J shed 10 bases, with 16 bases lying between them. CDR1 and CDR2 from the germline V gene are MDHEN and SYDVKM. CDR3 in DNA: TGTGCCAGCAGAGGTGGTCAGAGTCGGTCACCCCTCCACTTT. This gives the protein CASRGGQSRSPLHF. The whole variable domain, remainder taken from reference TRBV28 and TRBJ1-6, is DVKVTQSSRYLVKRTGEKVFLECVQDMDHENMFWYRQDPGLGLRLIYFSYDVKMKEKGDIPEGYSVSREKKERFSLILESASTNQTSMYLCASRGGQSRSPLHFGNGTRLTVT.

As DNA, the CDR3 is TGCAGTGCGAGTAGGCAGTCTAACTATGGCTACACCTTC. This codes for CSASRQSNYGYTF. This chain uses TRBV20-1 with TRBJ1-2; D is uncertain. V was shortened by 6 bases and J by 0 bases, with 11 bases between the two germline ends. The CDR3 has 13 residues. Germline V lookup: CDR1 DFQATT, CDR2 SNEGSKA (reference sequence).

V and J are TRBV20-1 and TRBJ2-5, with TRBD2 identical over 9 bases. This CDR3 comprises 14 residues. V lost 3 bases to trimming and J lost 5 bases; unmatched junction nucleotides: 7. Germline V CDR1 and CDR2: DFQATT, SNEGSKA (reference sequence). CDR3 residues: CSASRLAGWETQYF. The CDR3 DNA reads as TGCAGTGCTAGTCGTCTAGCGGGATGGGAGACCCAGTACTTC.

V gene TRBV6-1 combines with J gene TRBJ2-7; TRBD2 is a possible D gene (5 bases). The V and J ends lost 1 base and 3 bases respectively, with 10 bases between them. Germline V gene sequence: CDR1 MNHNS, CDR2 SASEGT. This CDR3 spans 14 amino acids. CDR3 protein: CASSEGAGLYEQYF. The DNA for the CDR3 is TGTGCCAGCAGTGAAGGGGCGGGCCTCTACGAGCAGTACTTC.

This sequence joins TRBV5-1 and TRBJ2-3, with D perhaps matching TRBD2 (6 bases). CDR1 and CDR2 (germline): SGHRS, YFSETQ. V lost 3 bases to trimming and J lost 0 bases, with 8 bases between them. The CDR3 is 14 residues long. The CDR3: CASSSGRSTDTQYF. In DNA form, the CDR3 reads TGCGCCAGCAGCTCCGGGAGAAGCACAGATACGCAGTATTTT.

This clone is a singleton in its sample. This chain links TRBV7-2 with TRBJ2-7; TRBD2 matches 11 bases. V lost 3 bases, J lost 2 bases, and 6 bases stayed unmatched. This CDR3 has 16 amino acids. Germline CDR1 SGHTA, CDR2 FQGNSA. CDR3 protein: CASSFDIAGGAYEQYF. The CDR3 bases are TGTGCCAGCAGCTTTGATATAGCGGGAGGGGCCTACGAGCAGTACTTC.

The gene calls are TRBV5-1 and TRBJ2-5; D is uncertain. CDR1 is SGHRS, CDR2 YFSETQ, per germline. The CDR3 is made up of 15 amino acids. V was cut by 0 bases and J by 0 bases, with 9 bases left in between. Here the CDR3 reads CASSLDTGNQETQYF. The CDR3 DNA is TGCGCCAGCAGCTTGGATACCGGAAACCAAGAGACCCAGTACTTC.

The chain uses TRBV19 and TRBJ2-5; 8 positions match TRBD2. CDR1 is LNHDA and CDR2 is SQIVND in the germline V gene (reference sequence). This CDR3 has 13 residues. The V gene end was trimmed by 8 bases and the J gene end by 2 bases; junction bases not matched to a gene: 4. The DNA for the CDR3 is TGTGCCAGTCGGACTAGCTGGCAAGAGACCCAGTACTTC. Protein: CASRTSWQETQYF.

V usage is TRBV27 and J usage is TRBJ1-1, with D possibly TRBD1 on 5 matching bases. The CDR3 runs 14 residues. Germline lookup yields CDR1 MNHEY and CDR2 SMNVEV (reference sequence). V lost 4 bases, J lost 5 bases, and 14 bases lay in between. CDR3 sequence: CASSSLTAGTEAFF. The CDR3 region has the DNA TGTGCCAGCAGTTCCCTGACAGCCGGTACTGAAGCTTTCTTT.

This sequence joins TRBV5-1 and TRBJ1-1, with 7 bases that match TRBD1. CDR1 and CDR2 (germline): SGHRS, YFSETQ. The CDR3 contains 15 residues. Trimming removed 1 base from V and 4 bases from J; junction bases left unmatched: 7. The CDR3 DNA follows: TGCGCCAGCAGCTTGACAGGGGATAAGGGCACTGAAGCTTTCTTT. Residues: CASSLTGDKGTEAFF.

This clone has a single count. The CDR3 sequence is CATRRGTRYEQYF. CDR3 bases: TGTGCCACCCGACGGGGGACCCGCTACGAGCAGTACTTC. This chain connects TRBV28 to TRBJ2-7; D might be TRBD2 (6 bases). This CDR3 comprises 13 residues. Germline CDR1 is MDHEN and CDR2 is SYDVKM. Trimming pared 10 bases from V and 3 bases from J, leaving 16 bases between. The variable domain in full, completed from reference TRBV28 and TRBJ2-7, reads DVKVTQSSRYLVKRTGEKVFLECVQDMDHENMFWYRQDPGLGLRLIYFSYDVKMKEKGDIPEGYSVSREKKERFSLILESASTNQTSMYLCATRRGTRYEQYFGPGTRLTVT.

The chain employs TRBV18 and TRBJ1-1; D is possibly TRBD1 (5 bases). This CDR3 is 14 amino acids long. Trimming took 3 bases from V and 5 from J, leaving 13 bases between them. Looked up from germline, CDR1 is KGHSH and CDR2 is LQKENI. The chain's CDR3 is CASSPGWGKTEAFF. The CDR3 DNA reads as TGTGCCAGCTCACCGGGCTGGGGGAAAACTGAAGCTTTCTTT. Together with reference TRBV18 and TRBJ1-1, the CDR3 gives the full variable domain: NAGVMQNPRHLVRRRGQEARLRCSPMKGHSHVYWYRQLPEEGLKFMVYLQKENIIDESGMPKERFSAEFPKEGPSILRIQQVVRGDSAAYFCASSPGWGKTEAFFGQGTRLTVV.

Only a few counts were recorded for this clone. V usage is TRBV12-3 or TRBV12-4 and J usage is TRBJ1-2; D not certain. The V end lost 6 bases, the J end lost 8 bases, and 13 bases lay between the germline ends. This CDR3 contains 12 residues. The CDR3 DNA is TGTGCCAGCAGCCGTACTCTGGGCGGCTACACCTTC. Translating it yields CASSRTLGGYTF.

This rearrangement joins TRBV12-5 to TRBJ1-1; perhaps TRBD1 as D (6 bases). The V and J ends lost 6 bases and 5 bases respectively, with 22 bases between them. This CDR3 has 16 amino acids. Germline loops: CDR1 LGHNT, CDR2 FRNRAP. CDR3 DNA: TGTGCTAGTGGCCCTGGGGGGCGAGCTTTGGGAACTGAAGCTTTCTTT. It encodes CASGPGGRALGTEAFF.

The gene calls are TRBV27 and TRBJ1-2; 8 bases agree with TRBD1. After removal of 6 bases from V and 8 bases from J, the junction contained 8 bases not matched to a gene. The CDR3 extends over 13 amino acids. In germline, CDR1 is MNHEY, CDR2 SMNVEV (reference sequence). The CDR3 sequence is CASRPQGAGGYTF. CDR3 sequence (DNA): TGTGCCAGCAGGCCGCAGGGGGCGGGGGGCTACACCTTC.

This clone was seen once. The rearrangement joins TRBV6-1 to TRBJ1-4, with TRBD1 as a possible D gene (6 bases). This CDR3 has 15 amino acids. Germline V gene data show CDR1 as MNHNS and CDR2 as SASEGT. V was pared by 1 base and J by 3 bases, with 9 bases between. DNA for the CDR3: TGTGCCAGCAGTGAAGGTCGGACAGCTAATGAAAAACTGTTTTTT. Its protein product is CASSEGRTANEKLFF.

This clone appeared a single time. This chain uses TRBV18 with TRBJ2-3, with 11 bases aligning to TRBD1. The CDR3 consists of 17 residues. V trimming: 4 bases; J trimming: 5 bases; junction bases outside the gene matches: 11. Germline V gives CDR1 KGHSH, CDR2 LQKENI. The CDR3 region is CASSREPGQGVRDTQYF. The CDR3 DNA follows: TGTGCCAGCTCACGCGAGCCGGGACAGGGGGTAAGAGATACGCAGTATTTT.

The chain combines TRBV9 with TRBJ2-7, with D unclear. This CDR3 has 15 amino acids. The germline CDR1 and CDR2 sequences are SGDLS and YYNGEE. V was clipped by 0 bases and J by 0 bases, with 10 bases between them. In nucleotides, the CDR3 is TGTGCCAGCAGCGTAGGGTCTAGAACCTCCTACGAGCAGTACTTC. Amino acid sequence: CASSVGSRTSYEQYF. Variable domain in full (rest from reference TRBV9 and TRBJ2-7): DSGVTQTPKHLITATGQRVTLRCSPRSGDLSVYWYQQSLDQGLQFLIQYYNGEERAKGNILERFSAQQFPDLHSELNLSSLELGDSALYFCASSVGSRTSYEQYFGPGTRLTVT.

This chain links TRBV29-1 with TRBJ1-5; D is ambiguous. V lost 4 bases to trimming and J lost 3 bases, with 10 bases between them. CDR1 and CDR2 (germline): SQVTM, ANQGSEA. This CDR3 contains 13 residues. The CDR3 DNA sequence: TGCAGCGTTGGGACTCTCCACAATCAGCCCCAGCATTTT. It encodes CSVGTLHNQPQHF.

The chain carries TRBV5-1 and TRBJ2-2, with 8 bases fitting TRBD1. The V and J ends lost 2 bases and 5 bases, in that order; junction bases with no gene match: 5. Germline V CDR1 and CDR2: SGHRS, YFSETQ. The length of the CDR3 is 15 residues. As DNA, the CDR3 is TGCGCCAGCAGCTTCCAGGGGGCGCTTACCGGGGAGCTGTTTTTT. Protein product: CASSFQGALTGELFF.

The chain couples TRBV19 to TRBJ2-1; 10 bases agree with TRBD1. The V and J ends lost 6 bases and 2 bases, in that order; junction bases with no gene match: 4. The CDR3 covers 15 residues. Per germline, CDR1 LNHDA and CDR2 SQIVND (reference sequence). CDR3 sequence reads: CASREDRGTYNEQFF. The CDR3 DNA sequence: TGTGCCAGTAGGGAGGACAGGGGGACCTACAATGAGCAGTTCTTC.

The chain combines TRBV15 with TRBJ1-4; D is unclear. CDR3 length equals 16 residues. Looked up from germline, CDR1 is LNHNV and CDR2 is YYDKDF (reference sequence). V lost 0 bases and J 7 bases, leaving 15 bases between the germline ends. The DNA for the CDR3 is TGTGCCACCAGCAGAGATAGGAACAGCCCAGGTGAAAAACTGTTTTTT. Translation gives CATSRDRNSPGEKLFF.